Listed below are T cell receptor beta chains from one sample, sequenced in a study of control samples from healthy donors and cancer patients. The protocol was immunoSEQ multiplex PCR, while the TCRdb copy is restricted to in-frame clones and leaves out a portion. The table includes 100,000 to 150,000 clones, roughly 92% detected once. Specimen: PBMCs. Receptor source: a man older than 75 with head and neck cancer. Both conserved end residues are part of each CDR3. Each record gives: D gene, CDR3 length, V gene, J gene, clone size, CDR3 DNA, CDR3 protein. The D gene is left open where the match is weak. A clone size is listed for some rows: how often the clone was seen (once, few, many), or a class if it is expanded.

-	14	TRBV6-5	TRBJ2-2	once	TGTGCCAGCAGTTACGGGGGGGGCGGCGGGGAGCTGTTTTTT	CASSYGGGGGELFF
TRBD1	15	TRBV5-1	TRBJ2-7	once	TGCGCCAGCAGTTCCTCCGCCGGGACAGTTTACGAGCAGTACTTC	CASSSSAGTVYEQYF
-	16	TRBV5-1	TRBJ2-2	-	TGCGCCAGCAGTTTTTCCGTAGGGGCACCGTCCGGGGAGCTGTTTTTT	CASSFSVGAPSGELFF
-	13	TRBV5-1	TRBJ1-1	-	TGCGCCAGCCGACAGAGCGATAACACTGAAGCTTTCTTT	CASRQSDNTEAFF
-	10	TRBV2	TRBJ2-3	-	TGTGCCAGCGCGAGGGATACGCAGTATTTT	CASARDTQYF
-	14	TRBV9	TRBJ1-3	-	TGTGCCAGCAGCGTAGAATTAGGGAGGCACACCATATATTTT	CASSVELGRHTIYF
-	18	TRBV28	TRBJ1-4	few	TGTGCCAGCAGTTTTGTGGGCAGCCTCGGGGCAACTAATGAAAAACTGTTTTTT	CASSFVGSLGATNEKLFF
TRBD1	15	TRBV27	TRBJ1-2	-	TGTGCCAGCAGTTTACGACCTGGGACAGCCTATGGCTACACCTTC	CASSLRPGTAYGYTF
TRBD1	13	TRBV11-3	TRBJ2-7	-	TGTGCCAGCAGCCCCTCACAGGGGAGCGAGCAGTACTTC	CASSPSQGSEQYF
-	14	TRBV7-8	TRBJ1-3	-	TGTGCCAGCAGCCCAATGGACCTCCCAGACACCATATATTTT	CASSPMDLPDTIYF
-	15	TRBV15	TRBJ1-5	-	TGTGCCACCAGCAGAGATGGGGTCGGAAATCAGCCCCAGCATTTT	CATSRDGVGNQPQHF
-	18	TRBV6-2/TRBV6-3	TRBJ1-4	-	TGTGCCAGCAGTTATAGCCCTCGGGAGAAAACGATGAACGAAAAACTGTTTTTT	CASSYSPREKTMNEKLFF
TRBD2	17	TRBV27	TRBJ2-2	-	TGTGCCAGCGGGAACAGGGGACTAGCGGGAGGGCCCGGGGAGCTGTTTTTT	CASGNRGLAGGPGELFF
TRBD2	17	TRBV14	TRBJ2-2	-	TGTGCCAGCAGCCCACTCGCTTCAGCGGGAGAAACCGGGGAGCTGTTTTTT	CASSPLASAGETGELFF
TRBD2	14	TRBV10-1	TRBJ2-2	-	TGCGCCAGCAGTGCGTTAGCGGGAGGAGGGGAGCTGTTTTTT	CASSALAGGGELFF
TRBD1	18	TRBV19	TRBJ2-1	-	TGTGCCAGTAGCCTGGCTCCCTTCTGGGACAGGGGAAACAATGAGCAGTTCTTC	CASSLAPFWDRGNNEQFF